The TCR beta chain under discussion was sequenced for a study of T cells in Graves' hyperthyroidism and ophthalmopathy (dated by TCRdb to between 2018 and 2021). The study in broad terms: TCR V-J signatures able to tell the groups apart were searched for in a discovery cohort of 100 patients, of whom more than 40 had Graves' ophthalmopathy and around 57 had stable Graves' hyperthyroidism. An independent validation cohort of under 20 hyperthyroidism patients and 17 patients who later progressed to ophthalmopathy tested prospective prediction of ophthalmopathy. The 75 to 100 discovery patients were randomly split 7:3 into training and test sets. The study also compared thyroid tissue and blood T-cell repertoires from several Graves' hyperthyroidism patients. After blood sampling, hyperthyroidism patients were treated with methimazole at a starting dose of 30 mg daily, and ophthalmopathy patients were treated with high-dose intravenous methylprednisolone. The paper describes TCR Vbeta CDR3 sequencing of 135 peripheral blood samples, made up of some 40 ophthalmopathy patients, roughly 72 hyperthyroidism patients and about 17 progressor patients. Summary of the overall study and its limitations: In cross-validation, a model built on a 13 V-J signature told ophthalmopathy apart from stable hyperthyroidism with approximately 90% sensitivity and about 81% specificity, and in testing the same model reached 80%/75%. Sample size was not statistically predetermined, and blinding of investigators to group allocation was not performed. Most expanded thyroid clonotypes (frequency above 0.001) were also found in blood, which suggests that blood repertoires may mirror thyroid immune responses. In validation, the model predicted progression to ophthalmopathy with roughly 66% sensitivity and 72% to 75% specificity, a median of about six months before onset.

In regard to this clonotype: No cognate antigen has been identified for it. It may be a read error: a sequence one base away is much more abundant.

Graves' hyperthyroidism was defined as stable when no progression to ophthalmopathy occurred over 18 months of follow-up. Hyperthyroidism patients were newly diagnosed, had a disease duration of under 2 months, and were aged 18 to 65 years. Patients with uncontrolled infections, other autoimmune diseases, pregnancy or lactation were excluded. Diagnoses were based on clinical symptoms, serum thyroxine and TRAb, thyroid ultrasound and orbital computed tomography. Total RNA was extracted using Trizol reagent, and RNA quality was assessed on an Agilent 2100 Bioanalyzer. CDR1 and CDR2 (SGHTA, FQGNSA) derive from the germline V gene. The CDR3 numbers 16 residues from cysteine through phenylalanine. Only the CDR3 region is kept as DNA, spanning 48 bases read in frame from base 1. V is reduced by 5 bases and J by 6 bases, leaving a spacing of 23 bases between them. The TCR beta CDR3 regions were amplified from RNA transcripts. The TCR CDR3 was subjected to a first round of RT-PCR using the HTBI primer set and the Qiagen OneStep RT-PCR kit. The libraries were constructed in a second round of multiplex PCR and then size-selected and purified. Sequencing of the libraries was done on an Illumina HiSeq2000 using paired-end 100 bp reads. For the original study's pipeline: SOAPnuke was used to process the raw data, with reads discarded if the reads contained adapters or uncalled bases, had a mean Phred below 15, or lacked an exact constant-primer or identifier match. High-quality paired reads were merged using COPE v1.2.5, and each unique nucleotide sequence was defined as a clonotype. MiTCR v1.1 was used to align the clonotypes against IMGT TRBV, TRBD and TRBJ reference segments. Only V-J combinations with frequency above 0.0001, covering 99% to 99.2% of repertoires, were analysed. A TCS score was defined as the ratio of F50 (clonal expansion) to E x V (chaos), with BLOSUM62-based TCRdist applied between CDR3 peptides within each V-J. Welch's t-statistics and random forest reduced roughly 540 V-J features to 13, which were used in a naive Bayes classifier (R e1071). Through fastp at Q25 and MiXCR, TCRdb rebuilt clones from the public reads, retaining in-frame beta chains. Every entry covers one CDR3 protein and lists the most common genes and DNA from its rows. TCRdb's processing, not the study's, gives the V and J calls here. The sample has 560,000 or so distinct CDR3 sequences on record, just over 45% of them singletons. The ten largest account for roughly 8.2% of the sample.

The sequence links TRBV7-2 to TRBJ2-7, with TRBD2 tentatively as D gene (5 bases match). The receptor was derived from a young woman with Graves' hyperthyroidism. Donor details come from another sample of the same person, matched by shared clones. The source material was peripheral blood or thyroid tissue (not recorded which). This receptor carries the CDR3 CASSRLSAYQSSEQYF. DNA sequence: TGTGCCAGCAGCCGGCTTAGCGCCTATCAGTCGTCCGAGCAGTACTTC. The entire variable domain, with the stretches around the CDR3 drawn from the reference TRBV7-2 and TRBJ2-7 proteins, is GAGVSQSPSNKVTEKGKDVELRCDPISGHTALYWYRQSLGQGLEFLIYFQGNSAPDKSGLPSDRFSAERTGGSVSTLTIQRTQQEDSAVYLCASSRLSAYQSSEQYFGPGTRLTVT.